These 22 T cell receptor beta chains were all obtained from the same sample, sequenced in a study of cytomegalovirus exposure and HLA in healthy donors. Primers for the PCR totalled 60 Vbeta and 13 Jbeta. The assay was immunoSEQ multiplex PCR, and TCRdb's table has in-frame clones only and misses some. Here the sample spans about 170,000 clones, about 79% being singletons. Material for sequencing was PBMCs. These receptors all stem from a man between 40 and 49 years old in good health and CMV-seropositive.

The V call is TRBV15, the J call TRBJ2-7, with a tentative D call TRBD2 (5 bases). The ends were cut back, 1 base at V and 0 bases at J, with 16 bases in the middle. Germline V lookup: CDR1 LNHNV, CDR2 YYDKDF (reference sequence). CDR3 length: 17 amino acids. CDR3 sequence reads: CATSRGPTRGSSYEQYF. As DNA, the CDR3 is TGTGCCACCAGCAGAGGGCCCACTAGAGGGAGCTCCTACGAGCAGTACTTC.

The chain is built from TRBV5-1 and TRBJ1-1; D is ambiguous. This CDR3 is 15 amino acids long. V gave up 6 bases and J gave up 1 base, with 16 bases separating them. From germline, CDR1 is SGHRS and CDR2 YFSETQ. The DNA of the CDR3 is TGCGCCAGCACTCTTTCTACCTCTGGGAACACTGAAGCTTTCTTT. Protein: CASTLSTSGNTEAFF.

This chain connects TRBV5-1 to TRBJ2-3, with TRBD2 matching 8 bases. The CDR3 sequence is 14 residues long. V trimming: 4 bases; J trimming: 5 bases; junction bases outside the gene matches: 6. Looked up from germline, CDR1 is SGHRS and CDR2 is YFSETQ. DNA for the CDR3: TGCGCCAGCAGCGGGACTAGGATACAAGATACGCAGTATTTT. Translation: CASSGTRIQDTQYF.

The rearrangement joins TRBV11-2 to TRBJ2-1, with TRBD2 matching 7 bases. The V segment lost 1 base and the J segment 5 bases; nucleotides outside the gene matches: 5. The CDR3 runs to 15 residues. Germline lookup yields CDR1 SGHAT and CDR2 FQNNGV. CDR3 coding DNA: TGTGCCAGCAGCTTAGGGCCAGGGAGGGACAATGAGCAGTTCTTC. Amino acid sequence: CASSLGPGRDNEQFF.

The V call is TRBV6-1, the J call TRBJ2-1, with 13 bases matching TRBD2. Germline V gene lookup returns CDR1 MNHNS and CDR2 SASEGT. The CDR3 sequence is 18 residues long. V lost 3 bases and J lost 7; bases outside the gene matches: 12. The CDR3 bases are TGTGCCAGCAGTGAGTACCACGGGACTAGCGGGGTACGGAATGAGCAGTTCTTC. Encoded protein: CASSEYHGTSGVRNEQFF.

The V and J genes are TRBV6-1 and TRBJ2-5; possible D gene TRBD1, 5 bases. The J call is doubtful: the DNA matches TRBJ2-7 better. Per the germline V gene, CDR1 is MNHNS and CDR2 is SASEGT. This CDR3 is built from 15 residues. The CDR3 bases are TGTGCCAGCAGTGAGGCGGACAAGACAATATACGAGCAGTACTTC. Protein product: CASSEADKTIYEQYF.

J is TRBJ1-2 and V is TRBV6-1, with D hard to call. Germline values: CDR1 MNHNS, CDR2 SASEGT. V lost 2 bases to trimming and J lost 5 bases, with 6 bases between them. This CDR3 has 12 residues. The CDR3 protein is CASSEQVYGYTF. The CDR3 DNA reads TGTGCCAGCAGTGAACAGGTGTATGGCTACACCTTC.

The V and J genes are TRBV28 and TRBJ1-2; D possibly corresponds to TRBD1 (5 bases). V dropped 8 bases and J dropped 7 bases, with 14 bases sitting between them. Germline values: CDR1 MDHEN, CDR2 SYDVKM. The CDR3 runs to 12 residues. The CDR3 nucleotides are TGTGCCAGCTCCCGGGGGGGGAGTGGCTACACCTTC. This encodes CASSRGGSGYTF.

The CDR3 is CASNAKGVSGNTIYF. CDR3 bases: TGTGCCAGCAACGCCAAGGGAGTCTCTGGAAACACCATATATTTT. V usage is TRBV9 and J usage is TRBJ1-3; no definite D call. Germline lookup yields CDR1 SGDLS and CDR2 YYNGEE. This CDR3 region has 15 residues. V dropped 6 bases and J dropped 0 bases, with 13 bases sitting between them.

This clone appeared a few times. The genes are TRBV27 and TRBJ1-2, with TRBD1 matching 7 bases. The germline CDR1 and CDR2 sequences are MNHEY and SMNVEV (reference sequence). The CDR3 sequence is 15 residues long. After removal of 6 bases from V and 1 base from J, the junction contained 8 bases not matched to a gene. This CDR3 reads CASSRQGTGNYGYTF. As DNA, the CDR3 is TGTGCCAGCAGCAGACAGGGCACCGGTAACTATGGCTACACCTTC.

This clone was found a few times. The chain is built from TRBV5-6 and TRBJ2-1; 10 bases are a match to TRBD2. This CDR3 spans 15 amino acids. From germline, CDR1 is SGHDT and CDR2 YYEEEE. V gave up 5 bases and J gave up 6 bases; unmatched junction bases: 8. This CDR3 is CASRSGTSEANEQFF. The CDR3 nucleotides are TGTGCCAGCAGGTCCGGGACTAGCGAGGCCAATGAGCAGTTCTTC.

The chain combines TRBV6-6 with TRBJ1-4; 7 nucleotides agree with TRBD1. The CDR3 spans 16 residues. Germline values: CDR1 MNHNY, CDR2 SVGAGI (reference sequence). Unmatched junction bases numbered 7, after V lost 6 bases and J lost 0 bases. This CDR3 is CASRVRQGTTNEKLFF. The CDR3 DNA sequence: TGTGCCAGCAGGGTACGACAGGGCACAACTAATGAAAAACTGTTTTTT.

The V gene is TRBV27, the J gene TRBJ1-2, with D unclear. Trimming removed 6 bases from V and 8 bases from J, with 19 bases in between. The length of the CDR3 is 14 residues. The germline gives CDR1 MNHEY, CDR2 SMNVEV (reference sequence). As DNA, the CDR3 is TGTGCCAGCAGCTCAATCATACCAGGTTGGGGCTACACCTTC. Translated: CASSSIIPGWGYTF.

This rearrangement joins TRBV19 to TRBJ2-1, with TRBD1 matching over 10 bases. There are 15 residues in the CDR3. The V gene end was trimmed by 9 bases and the J gene end by 4 bases; junction bases not matched to a gene: 9. CDR1 and CDR2 from the germline V gene are LNHDA and SQIVND (reference sequence). The CDR3, as DNA: TGTGCCAGCAAGACAGGGGGCCTCGCTTACAATGAGCAGTTCTTC. Translating it yields CASKTGGLAYNEQFF.

This clone was seen a few times. This chain links TRBV5-4 with TRBJ1-1; the match to TRBD1 covers 11 bases. This CDR3 spans 13 amino acids. V gave up 3 bases and J gave up 6 bases; unmatched junction bases: 1. Germline V gives CDR1 SGHNT, CDR2 YYREEE (reference sequence). Here the CDR3 reads CASSSGQGAEAFF. CDR3 sequence (DNA): TGTGCCAGCAGCTCGGGACAGGGGGCTGAAGCTTTCTTT. The variable domain in full, completed from reference TRBV5-4 and TRBJ1-1, reads ETGVTQSPTHLIKTRGQQVTLRCSSQSGHNTVSWYQQALGQGPQFIFQYYREEENGRGNFPPRFSGLQFPNYSSELNVNALELDDSALYLCASSSGQGAEAFFGQGTRLTVV.

This clone was counted a few times. The V gene is TRBV6-5, the J gene TRBJ2-1; TRBD2 agrees at 10 bases. V lost 4 bases, J lost 8 bases, and 5 bases stayed unmatched. Germline values: CDR1 MNHEY, CDR2 SVGAGI. The CDR3 spans 14 residues. Here the CDR3 DNA reads TGTGCCAGCAGTTCTAGCGGGAGAGGGTATGAGCAGTTCTTC. Residues: CASSSSGRGYEQFF.

This clone was seen more than once but under ten times. The CDR3 DNA reads as TGTGCCAGCAGCTTAGAAACAGTCTCCTATGGCTACACCTTC. It codes for CASSLETVSYGYTF. This chain connects TRBV11-3 to TRBJ1-2; D unresolved. Germline V gene sequence: CDR1 SGHNT, CDR2 YENEEA. Trimming removed 0 bases at V and 4 bases at J, with 9 bases between. The CDR3 spans 14 residues.

V gene TRBV6-5 combines with J gene TRBJ1-5; D is unresolved. The CDR3 has 13 residues. Germline V CDR1 and CDR2: MNHEY, SVGAGI. V lost 5 bases and J 4 bases, leaving 9 bases between the germline ends. CDR3 in amino acids: CASSETRNQPQHF. DNA of the CDR3: TGTGCCAGCAGTGAAACCAGAAATCAGCCCCAGCATTTT.

The chain employs TRBV4-2 and TRBJ2-2, with a weak D call TRBD2 (6 bases). The V gene's germline CDR1 is LGHNA and CDR2 YNFKEQ. This CDR3 spans 17 amino acids. Trimming pared 0 bases from V and 3 bases from J, leaving 14 bases between. The CDR3 loop is CASSQELSGGDTGELFF. As DNA, the CDR3 is TGTGCCAGCAGCCAAGAGTTATCAGGAGGGGACACCGGGGAGCTGTTTTTT.

V and J are TRBV11-3 and TRBJ2-7; D is uncertain. In germline, CDR1 is SGHNT, CDR2 YENEEA. This CDR3 is 14 amino acids long. V shed 5 bases and J shed 0 bases, with 11 bases lying between them. The CDR3 DNA follows: TGTGCCAGCAGCCCCCAGCGTAGCTCCTACGAGCAGTACTTC. The encoded protein is CASSPQRSSYEQYF.

This chain's CDR3 is CASSNGASGSYEQYF. The CDR3 nucleotides are TGTGCCAGCAGTAACGGGGCTAGCGGGAGTTACGAGCAGTACTTC. The V gene is TRBV11-3, the J gene TRBJ2-7, with TRBD2 matching over 10 bases. The CDR3 runs 15 residues. Losses at the gene ends were 6 bases for V and 4 bases for J; bases not matched to a gene: 9. Germline V gene sequence: CDR1 SGHNT, CDR2 YENEEA.

V usage is TRBV7-9 and J usage is TRBJ1-5; D may be TRBD1 (5 bases). V dropped 1 base and J dropped 5 bases, with 9 bases sitting between them. Germline V CDR1 and CDR2: SEHNR, FQNEAQ (reference sequence). The CDR3 is 14 residues long. The CDR3 nucleotides are TGTGCCAGCAGCTTAGAGACAGTCTATCAGCCCCAGCATTTT. Translated, it gives CASSLETVYQPQHF.